This T cell receptor beta chain was sequenced for a study of blood T cell repertoires in COVID-19. About the research overall: T cells, B-cell-depleted T cells, or PBMCs supplied cDNA or gDNA.

This clone was observed a handful of times. Per the study methods: Reference gene primer amplification gave estimated nucleated cell counts. The data were produced by immunoSEQ multiplex PCR, yet TCRdb's version contains in-frame clones alone and is incomplete. The D gene and trimming were derived from the DNA, and the V and J assignments and clone size from that table. This table holds some 46,000 clones, roughly four fifths found once. Sequencing was performed on peripheral blood. The TCR originated in a woman aged 55-69 years with acute or convalescent COVID-19.

CDR3 nucleotides: TGTGCCAGCAGTTACCGGGGTCTCCACGAGCAGTACTTC. Encoded protein: CASSYRGLHEQYF. V is TRBV6-6 and J is TRBJ2-7; TRBD2 is a possible D gene (5 bases). The CDR3 totals 13 residues. V was cut by 2 bases and J by 5 bases, with 10 bases left in between. Germline values: CDR1 MNHNY, CDR2 SVGAGI (reference sequence).